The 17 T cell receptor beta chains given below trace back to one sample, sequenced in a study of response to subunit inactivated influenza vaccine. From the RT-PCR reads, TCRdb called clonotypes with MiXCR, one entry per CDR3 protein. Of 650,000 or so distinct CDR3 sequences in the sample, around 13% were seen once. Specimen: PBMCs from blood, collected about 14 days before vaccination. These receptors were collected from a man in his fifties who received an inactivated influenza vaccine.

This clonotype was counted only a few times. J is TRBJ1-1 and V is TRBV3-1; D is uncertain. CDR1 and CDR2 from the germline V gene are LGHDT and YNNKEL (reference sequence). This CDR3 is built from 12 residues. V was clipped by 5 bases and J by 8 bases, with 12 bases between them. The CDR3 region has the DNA TGTGCCAGCAGCTCCGACCCAATAGAAGCTTTCTTT. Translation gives CASSSDPIEAFF.

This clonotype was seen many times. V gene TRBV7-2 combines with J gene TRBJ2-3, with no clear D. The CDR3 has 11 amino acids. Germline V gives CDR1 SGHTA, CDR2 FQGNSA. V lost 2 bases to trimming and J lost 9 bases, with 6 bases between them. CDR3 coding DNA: TGTGCCAGCAGCTTAATAGGGACGCAGTATTTT. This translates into CASSLIGTQYF.

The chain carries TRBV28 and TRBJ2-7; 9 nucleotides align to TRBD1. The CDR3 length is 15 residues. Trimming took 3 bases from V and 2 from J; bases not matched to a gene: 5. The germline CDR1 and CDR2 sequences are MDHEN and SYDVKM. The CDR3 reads CASSFKDRGAYEQYF. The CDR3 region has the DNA TGTGCCAGCAGTTTCAAGGACAGGGGCGCCTACGAGCAGTACTTC.

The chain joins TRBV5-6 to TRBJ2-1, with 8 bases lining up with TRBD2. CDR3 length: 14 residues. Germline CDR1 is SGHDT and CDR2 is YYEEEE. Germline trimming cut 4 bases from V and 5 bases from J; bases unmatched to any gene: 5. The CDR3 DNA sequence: TGTGCCAGCAGCCTCCTAGCGGGCAACAATGAGCAGTTCTTC. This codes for CASSLLAGNNEQFF.

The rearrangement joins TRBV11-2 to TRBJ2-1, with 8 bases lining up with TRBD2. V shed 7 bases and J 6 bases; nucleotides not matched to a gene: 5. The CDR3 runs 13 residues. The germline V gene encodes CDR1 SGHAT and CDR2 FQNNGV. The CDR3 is CASTLAGPNEQFF. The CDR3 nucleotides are TGTGCCAGCACGTTAGCGGGGCCCAATGAGCAGTTCTTC.

For the CDR3, the DNA is TGTGCCAGCAGTTACTCGAAAGGGGTTGGCCAGTTCTTC. Protein: CASSYSKGVGQFF. This chain uses TRBV6-5 with TRBJ2-1, with TRBD1 as a possible D gene (5 bases). Germline values: CDR1 MNHEY, CDR2 SVGAGI. The CDR3 consists of 13 residues. The V gene lost 0 bases and the J gene lost 13 bases, with 13 bases spanning the gap.

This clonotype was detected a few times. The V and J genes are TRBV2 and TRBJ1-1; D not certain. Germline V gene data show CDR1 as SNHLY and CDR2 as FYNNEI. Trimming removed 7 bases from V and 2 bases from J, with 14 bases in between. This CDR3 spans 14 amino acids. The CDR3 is CASILSPLNTEAFF. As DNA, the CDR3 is TGTGCCAGCATATTATCCCCCTTAAACACTGAAGCTTTCTTT.

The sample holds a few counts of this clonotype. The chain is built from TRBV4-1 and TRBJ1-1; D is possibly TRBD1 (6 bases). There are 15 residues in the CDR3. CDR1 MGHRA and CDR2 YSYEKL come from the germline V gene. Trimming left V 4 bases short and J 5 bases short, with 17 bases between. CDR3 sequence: CASSREPGAGTEAFF. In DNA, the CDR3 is TGCGCCAGCAGCCGGGAACCGGGGGCCGGGACTGAAGCTTTCTTT.

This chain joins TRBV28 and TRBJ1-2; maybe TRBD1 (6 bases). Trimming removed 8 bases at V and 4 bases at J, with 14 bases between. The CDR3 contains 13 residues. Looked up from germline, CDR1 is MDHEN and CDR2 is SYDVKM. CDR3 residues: CASEGGSAYGYTF. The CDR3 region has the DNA TGTGCCAGCGAGGGGGGATCGGCCTATGGCTACACCTTC.

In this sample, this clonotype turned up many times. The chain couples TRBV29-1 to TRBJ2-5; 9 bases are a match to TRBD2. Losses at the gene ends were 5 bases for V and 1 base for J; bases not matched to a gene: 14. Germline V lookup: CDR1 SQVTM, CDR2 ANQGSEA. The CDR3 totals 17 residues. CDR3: CSVRGTSYLKFQETQYF. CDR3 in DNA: TGCAGCGTTCGCGGGACTAGCTACCTAAAATTCCAAGAGACCCAGTACTTC.

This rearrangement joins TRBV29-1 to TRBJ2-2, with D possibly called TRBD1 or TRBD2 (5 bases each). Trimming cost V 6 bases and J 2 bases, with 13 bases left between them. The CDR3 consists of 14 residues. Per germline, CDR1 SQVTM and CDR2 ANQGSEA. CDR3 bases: TGCAGCGTGACCGGGACGGCAAACACCGGGGAGCTGTTTTTT. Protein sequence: CSVTGTANTGELFF.

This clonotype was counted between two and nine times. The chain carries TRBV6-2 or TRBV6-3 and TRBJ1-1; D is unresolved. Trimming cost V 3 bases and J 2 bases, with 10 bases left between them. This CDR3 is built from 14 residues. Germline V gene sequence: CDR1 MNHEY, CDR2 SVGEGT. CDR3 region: CASSYRALNTEAFF. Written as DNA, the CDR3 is TGTGCCAGCAGTTATAGGGCCCTCAACACTGAAGCTTTCTTT.

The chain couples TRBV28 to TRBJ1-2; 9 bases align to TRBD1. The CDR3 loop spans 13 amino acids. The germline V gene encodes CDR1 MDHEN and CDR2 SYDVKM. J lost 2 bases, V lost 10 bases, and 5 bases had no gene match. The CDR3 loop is CATPGQGNYGYTF. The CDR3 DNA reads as TGTGCCACCCCGGGACAGGGAAACTATGGCTACACCTTC.

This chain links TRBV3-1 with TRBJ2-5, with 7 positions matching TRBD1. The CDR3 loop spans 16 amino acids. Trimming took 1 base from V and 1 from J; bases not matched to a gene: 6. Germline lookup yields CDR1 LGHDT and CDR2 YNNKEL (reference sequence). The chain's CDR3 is CASSQGQTGTQETQYF. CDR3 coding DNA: TGTGCCAGCAGCCAAGGCCAGACAGGGACCCAAGAGACCCAGTACTTC.

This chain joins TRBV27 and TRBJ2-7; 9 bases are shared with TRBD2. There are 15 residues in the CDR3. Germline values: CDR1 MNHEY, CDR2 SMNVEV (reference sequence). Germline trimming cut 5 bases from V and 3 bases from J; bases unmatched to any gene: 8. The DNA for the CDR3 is TGTGCCAGCAGTCTAGCGGGACTAGGGGGCTACGAGCAGTACTTC. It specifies CASSLAGLGGYEQYF.

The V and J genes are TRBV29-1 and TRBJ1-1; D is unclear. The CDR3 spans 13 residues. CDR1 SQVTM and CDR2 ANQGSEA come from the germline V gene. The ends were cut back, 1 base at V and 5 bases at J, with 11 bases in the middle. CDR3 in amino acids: CSVEVSGDTEAFF. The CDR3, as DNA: TGCAGCGTTGAAGTCTCCGGTGATACTGAAGCTTTCTTT.

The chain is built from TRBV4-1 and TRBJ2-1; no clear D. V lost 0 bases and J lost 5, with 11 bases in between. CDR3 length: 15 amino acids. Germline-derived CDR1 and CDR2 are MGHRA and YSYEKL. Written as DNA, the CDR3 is TGCGCCAGCAGCCAAGAAGGGCAAGTCCACAATGAGCAGTTCTTC. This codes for CASSQEGQVHNEQFF.